These 10 T cell receptor beta chains came from one sample sequenced in a study of T cell clonality in common variable immunodeficiency. Using immunoSEQ multiplex PCR, the repertoire was profiled, and TCRdb retains in-frame clones only, with some absent. This sample includes around 81,000 clones with no singletons; its ten biggest clones take up around 0.8%. The sequenced sample was peripheral blood mononuclear cells. These TCRs come from a person between 18 and 70 years old in good health.

As concerns this clone: The read ends 3 residues before the CDR3 terminus; that terminus is restored from the germline J gene. V and J are TRBV19 and TRBJ1-1, with 10 bases that match TRBD1. Per germline, CDR1 LNHDA and CDR2 SQIVND (reference sequence). V shed 5 bases and J 5 bases; nucleotides not matched to a gene: 23. This CDR3 contains 20 residues. CDR3 loop: CASSFRIGQGVRSGSTEAFF. CDR3 bases read: TGTGCCAGTAGTTTTCGAATCGGACAGGGGGTGAGAAGTGGCAGTACTGAA.

This clone was recorded many times. The missing CDR3 end, 3 residues past where the read stops, is filled in from the germline J gene. The chain has TRBV5-1 and TRBJ2-3, with D hard to call. Germline V gene lookup returns CDR1 SGHRS and CDR2 YFSETQ. V lost 0 bases and J 0 bases, leaving 5 bases between the germline ends. This CDR3 comprises 14 residues. CDR3 residues: CASSLAVSTDTQYF. The covered CDR3 bases are TGCGCCAGCAGCTTGGCGGTTAGCACAGATACG. Looking up the rest from reference TRBV5-1 and TRBJ2-3 gives the full variable domain: KAGVTQTPRYLIKTRGQQVTLSCSPISGHRSVSWYQQTPGQGLQFLFEYFSETQRNKGNFPGRFSGRQFSNSRSEMNVSTLELGDSALYLCASSLAVSTDTQYFGPGTRLTVL.

This clone was recorded many times. The CDR3 is cut off 3 residues early in the read; its end comes from the germline J gene. The chain recombines TRBV11-2 with TRBJ1-1; TRBD1 aligns across 7 bases. J lost 0 bases, V lost 2 bases, and 3 bases had no gene match. Germline V lookup: CDR1 SGHAT, CDR2 FQNNGV. The CDR3 runs 15 residues. The DNA read from the CDR3 is TGTGCCAGCAGCTTAAGGGGGCAGATGAACACTGAA. This codes for CASSLRGQMNTE. The whole CDR3 protein is CASSLRGQMNTEAFF.

The table lists this clone with many counts. The read stops 3 residues short of the end of the CDR3; the missing end is completed from the germline J gene. V and J are TRBV30 and TRBJ1-2; 9 bases agree with TRBD1. The CDR3 spans 15 residues. V shed 8 bases and J 7 bases; nucleotides not matched to a gene: 17. In germline, CDR1 is GTSNPN, CDR2 SVGIG (reference sequence). The covered CDR3 bases are TGTGCCCGTCAAGGCGTCCGGGACAGGGTGGGTGGC. This translates into CARQGVRDRVGG. From start to end, the CDR3 is CARQGVRDRVGGYTF.

This clone was observed at least ten times. The read ends 3 residues shy of where the CDR3 ends; the end is completed using the germline J gene. The chain uses TRBV19 and TRBJ1-5, with TRBD1 identical over 8 bases. CDR1 LNHDA and CDR2 SQIVND come from the germline V gene (reference sequence). Trimming cost V 1 base and J 5 bases; bases outside gene matches: 4. This CDR3 has 15 residues. CDR3 DNA (partial): TGTGCCAGTAGTATAGTGGCAGGGGGCTATCAGCCC. It codes for CASSIVAGGYQP. The entire CDR3 is CASSIVAGGYQPQHF.

In this sample, this clone turned up many times. The CDR3 end falls 3 residues outside the read, so it is completed with the germline J gene. This rearrangement joins TRBV13 to TRBJ2-7; 8 bases fit TRBD2. Germline CDR1 reads PRHDT; CDR2 reads FYEKMQ (reference sequence). With 5 bases clipped from V and 6 bases from J, the junction kept 12 bases outside the gene matches. This CDR3 is built from 15 residues. This CDR3 is CASSPPRASGSEQYF. The covered CDR3 bases are TGTGCCAGCAGCCCCCCCCGGGCTAGCGGGTCCGAG.

This clone occurred many times. The read falls 3 residues short of the CDR3 end, and the missing part is taken from the germline J gene. The chain carries TRBV12-3 or TRBV12-4 and TRBJ2-3, with 11 bases lining up with TRBD2. The CDR3 runs to 15 residues. V trimming: 6 bases; J trimming: 6 bases; junction bases outside the gene matches: 8. CDR3 DNA, as far as it was read: TGTGCCAGCAGCACTGACGGACTAGCGGGTGATACG. It codes for CASSTDGLAGDT. From start to end, the CDR3 is CASSTDGLAGDTQYF.

This clone was seen repeatedly, ten times or more. Coverage ceases 3 residues before the CDR3 finishes, and the germline J gene fills in the end. The gene calls are TRBV20-1 and TRBJ2-3, with D maybe TRBD1 (7 bases). The ends were cut back, 3 bases at V and 1 base at J, with 23 bases in the middle. The CDR3 totals 18 residues. Germline CDR1 and CDR2: DFQATT and SNEGSKA (reference sequence). CDR3 protein: CSARGIGGGTGGTDTQYF. CDR3 bases read: TGCAGTGCTAGGGGTATAGGGGGCGGGACGGGGGGCACAGATACG.

At least ten counts were recorded for this clone. Sequencing ends 3 residues short of the CDR3 end; the germline J gene provides the rest. The chain recombines TRBV6-4 with TRBJ2-3; the match to TRBD1 covers 7 bases. Germline CDR1 is MRHNA and CDR2 is SNTAGT. Trimming at V came to 0 bases and at J to 1 base, leaving 4 bases not matched to a gene. The CDR3 contains 16 residues. CDR3 protein: CASSDSSGGGTDTQYF. The part of the CDR3 DNA that was read is TGTGCCAGCAGTGACTCATCAGGGGGTGGCACAGATACG.

This clone was observed at least ten times. The read finishes 3 residues shy of the CDR3 end, and the germline J gene is used to complete it. The chain uses TRBV5-4 and TRBJ2-7, with 8 bases identical to TRBD2. V trimming: 2 bases; J trimming: 5 bases; junction bases outside the gene matches: 3. The CDR3 extends over 13 amino acids. Germline CDR1 is SGHNT and CDR2 is YYREEE (reference sequence). CDR3 DNA (partial): TGTGCCAGCAGCTTTAGCGGGACACACGAG. This sequence encodes CASSFSGTHE. The whole CDR3 protein is CASSFSGTHEQYF.